This T cell receptor beta chain appears in the sequencing data of a study of chemoradiotherapy in HPV16-positive cancers. The wider study: Functional T-cell assays on a couple of HPV16-positive patients' cells defined candidate HPV-specific clones and common TCR motifs.

Comment on this clone: Its specificity is not known.

The CDR3 sequence is 8 residues long. Germline lookup yields CDR1 MNHNS and CDR2 SASEGT. V lost 10 bases to trimming and J lost 11 bases, with 8 bases between them. Broader study findings: Candidate HPV-specific clones and E7-related TCR motifs grew in tumor during treatment.

Data came from immunoSEQ multiplex PCR; TCRdb stores just in-frame clones and leaves some out. The data hold approximately 20,000 clones, with roughly 90% observed a single time. The source of this sequence is a human donor with HPV-associated anogenital cancer. The sample in question was blood, obtained from a patient who underwent chemoradiotherapy. This chain connects TRBV6-1 to TRBJ1-1; D is unresolved. The CDR3 DNA follows: TGTGCCACCGAGGTGGCTTTCTTT. This translates into CATEVAFF.